This is a list of T cell receptor beta chains from one sample in a study of blood T cell repertoires in COVID-19. Only in-frame clones appear in the TCRdb table, and some are missing; sequencing was by immunoSEQ multiplex PCR. The sample contains around 190,000 clones, around four fifths of which appear only once. Sequencing was carried out using peripheral blood. The receptors come from a man in his 70s with active or convalescent COVID-19. Both conserved end residues are part of each CDR3.

16 | TRBV5-4 | CASSLSGSVGYTEAFF
14 | TRBV12-5 | CASGLWQGNNEQFF
11 | TRBV2 | CASRYTDTQYF
14 | TRBV25-1 | CASSEARQQETQYF
15 | TRBV6-5 | CASGGQGTYNYGYTF
15 | TRBV19 | CASSIRLDTLGGYTF
12 | TRBV29-1 | CSVQAGGETQYF
16 | TRBV5-1 | CASSQSAQGPERELFF
16 | TRBV5-8 | CASSLSFGSSTGELFF
13 | TRBV19 | CASSIQGLGGYTF
17 | TRBV7-7 | CASSLALFTEVNTEAFF
21 | TRBV10-3 | CAISGRSGTSGRSGLADTQYF